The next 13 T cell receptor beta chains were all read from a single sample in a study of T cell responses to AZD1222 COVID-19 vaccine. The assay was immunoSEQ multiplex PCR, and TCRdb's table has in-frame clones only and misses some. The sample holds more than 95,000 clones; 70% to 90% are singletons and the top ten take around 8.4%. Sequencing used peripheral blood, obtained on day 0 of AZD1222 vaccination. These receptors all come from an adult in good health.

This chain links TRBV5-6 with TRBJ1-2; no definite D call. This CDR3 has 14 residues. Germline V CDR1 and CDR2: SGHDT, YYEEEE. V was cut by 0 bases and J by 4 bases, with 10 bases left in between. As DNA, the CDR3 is TGTGCCAGCAGCTTGGTTACAGAAACCTATGGCTACACCTTC. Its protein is CASSLVTETYGYTF.

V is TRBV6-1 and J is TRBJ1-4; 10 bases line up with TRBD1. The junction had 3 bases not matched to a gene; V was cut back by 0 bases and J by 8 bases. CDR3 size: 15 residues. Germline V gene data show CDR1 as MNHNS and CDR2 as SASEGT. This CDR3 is CASSEAGTGVEKLFF. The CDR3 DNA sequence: TGTGCCAGCAGTGAAGCCGGGACAGGGGTCGAAAAACTGTTTTTT.

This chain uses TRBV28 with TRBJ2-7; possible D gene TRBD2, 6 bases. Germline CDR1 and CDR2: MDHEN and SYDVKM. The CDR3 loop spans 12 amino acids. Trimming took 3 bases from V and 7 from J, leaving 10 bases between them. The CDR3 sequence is CASSFGRREQYF. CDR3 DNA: TGTGCCAGCAGTTTCGGGAGAAGGGAGCAGTACTTC. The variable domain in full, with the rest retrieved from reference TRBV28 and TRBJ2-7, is DVKVTQSSRYLVKRTGEKVFLECVQDMDHENMFWYRQDPGLGLRLIYFSYDVKMKEKGDIPEGYSVSREKKERFSLILESASTNQTSMYLCASSFGRREQYFGPGTRLTVT.

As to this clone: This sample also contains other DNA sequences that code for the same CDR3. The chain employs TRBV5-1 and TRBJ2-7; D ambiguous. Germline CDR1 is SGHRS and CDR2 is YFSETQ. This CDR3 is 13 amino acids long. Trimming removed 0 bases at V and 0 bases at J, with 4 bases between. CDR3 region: CASSLGSSYEQYF. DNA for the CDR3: TGCGCCAGCAGCTTGGGCTCCTCCTACGAGCAGTACTTC.

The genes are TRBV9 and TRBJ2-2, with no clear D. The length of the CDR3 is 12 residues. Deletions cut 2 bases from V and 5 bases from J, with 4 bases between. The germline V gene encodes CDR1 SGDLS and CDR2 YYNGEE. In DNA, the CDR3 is TGTGCCAGCAGCGTTTTTACCGGGGAGCTGTTTTTT. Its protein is CASSVFTGELFF.

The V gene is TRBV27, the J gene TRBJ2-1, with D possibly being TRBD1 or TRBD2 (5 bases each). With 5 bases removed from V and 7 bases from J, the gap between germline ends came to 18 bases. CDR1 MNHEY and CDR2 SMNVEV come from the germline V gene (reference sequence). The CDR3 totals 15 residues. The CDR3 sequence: CASSQGTGGWNEQFF. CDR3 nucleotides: TGTGCCAGCAGTCAAGGCACAGGAGGATGGAATGAGCAGTTCTTC.

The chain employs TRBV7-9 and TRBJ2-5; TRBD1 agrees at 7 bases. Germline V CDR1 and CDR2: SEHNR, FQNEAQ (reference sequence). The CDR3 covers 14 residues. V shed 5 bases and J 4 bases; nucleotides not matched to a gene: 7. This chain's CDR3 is CASSGEQGRETQYF. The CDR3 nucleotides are TGTGCCAGCAGCGGAGAACAGGGGCGAGAGACCCAGTACTTC.

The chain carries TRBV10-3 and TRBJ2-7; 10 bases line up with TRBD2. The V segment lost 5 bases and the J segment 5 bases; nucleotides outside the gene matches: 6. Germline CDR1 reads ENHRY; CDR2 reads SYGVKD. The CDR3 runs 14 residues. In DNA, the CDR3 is TGTGCCATCAGTCTAGCGGGAGTAATCAACGAGCAGTACTTC. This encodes CAISLAGVINEQYF.

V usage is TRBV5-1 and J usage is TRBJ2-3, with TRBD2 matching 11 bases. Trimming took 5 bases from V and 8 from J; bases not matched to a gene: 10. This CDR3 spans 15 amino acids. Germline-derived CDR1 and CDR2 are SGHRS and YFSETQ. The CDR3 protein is CASSLAGGSQGTQYF. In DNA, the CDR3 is TGCGCCAGCAGTCTAGCGGGAGGCAGCCAGGGTACGCAGTATTTT.

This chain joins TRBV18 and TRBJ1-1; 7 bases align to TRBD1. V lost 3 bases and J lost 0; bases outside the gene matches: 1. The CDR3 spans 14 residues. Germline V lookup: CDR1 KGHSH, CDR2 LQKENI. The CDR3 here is CASSPGQLNTEAFF. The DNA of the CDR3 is TGTGCCAGCTCACCGGGACAGTTGAACACTGAAGCTTTCTTT.

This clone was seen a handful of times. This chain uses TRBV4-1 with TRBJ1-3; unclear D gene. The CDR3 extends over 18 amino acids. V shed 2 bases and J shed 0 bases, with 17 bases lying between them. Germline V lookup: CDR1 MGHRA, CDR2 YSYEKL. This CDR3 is CASSQPLSELSSGNTIYF. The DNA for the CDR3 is TGCGCCAGCAGCCAACCCCTAAGTGAGTTATCCTCTGGAAACACCATATATTTT.

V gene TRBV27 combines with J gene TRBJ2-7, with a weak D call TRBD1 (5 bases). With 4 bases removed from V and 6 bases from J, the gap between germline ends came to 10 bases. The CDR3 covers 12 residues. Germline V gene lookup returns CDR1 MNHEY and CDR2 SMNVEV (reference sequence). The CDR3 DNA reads TGTGCCAGCAGTTCCCAGGGTTCCGAGCAGTACTTC. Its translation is CASSSQGSEQYF.

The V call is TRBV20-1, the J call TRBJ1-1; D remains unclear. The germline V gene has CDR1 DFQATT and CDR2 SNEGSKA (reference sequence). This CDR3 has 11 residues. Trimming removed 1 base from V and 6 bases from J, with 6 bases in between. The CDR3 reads CSARVTAEAFF. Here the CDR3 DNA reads TGCAGTGCTAGAGTTACGGCTGAAGCTTTCTTT.